This T cell receptor beta chain was found in a study of control samples from healthy donors and cancer patients. Germline CDR1 SGHRS, CDR2 YFSETQ. This CDR3 has 14 residues. V shed 4 bases and J 4 bases; nucleotides not matched to a gene: 6. Method: immunoSEQ multiplex PCR; TCRdb's copy keeps in-frame clones and lacks some. Among 150,000 to 200,000 clones listed, 90% to 95% were seen once. What was sequenced was blood. This TCR derives from a man younger than 40 in good health. The chain has TRBV5-1 and TRBJ1-1; 8 bases are a match to TRBD1. CDR3 region: CASSTPTGGTEAFF. The CDR3 DNA is TGCGCCAGCAGCACACCTACAGGGGGCACTGAAGCTTTCTTT.